Listed below are T cell receptor beta chains from one sample, sequenced in a study of blood T cells in healthy people across ages. TCRdb re-derived calls from the 5' RACE reads in MiXCR, one entry per CDR3 protein. Of around 850,000 distinct CDR3 sequences listed, about 34% were seen once; the top ten hold 10% to 15%. Input material: blood. The receptors were gathered from a man aged 18 to 30 in good health. CDR3s include the opening cysteine and the closing phenylalanine or tryptophan. D genes are given only for firm matches. Clone size is not always given. Where it is, it says once, few, many or a class for expanded clones.

CDR3nt: TGTGCCAGCAGCTTAGACCAATCTGGAAACACCATATATTTT; CDR3aa: CASSLDQSGNTIYF; abundance: once; d_gene: NA; v_gene: TRBV7-2; j_gene: TRBJ1-3
CDR3nt: TGTGCCAGCAGTCACCGGGACAGGGAAAGTGAGCAGTACTTC; CDR3aa: CASSHRDRESEQYF; abundance: NA; d_gene: TRBD1; v_gene: TRBV12-3/TRBV12-4; j_gene: TRBJ2-5
CDR3nt: TGTGCCAGCAGCGAATCTGGGACAGATGATTACGAGCAGTACTTC; CDR3aa: CASSESGTDDYEQYF; abundance: NA; d_gene: TRBD1; v_gene: TRBV6-1; j_gene: TRBJ2-7
CDR3nt: TGCAGCGTTCCGGGGTCCACTGAAGCTTTCTTT; CDR3aa: CSVPGSTEAFF; abundance: few; d_gene: NA; v_gene: TRBV29-1; j_gene: TRBJ1-1
CDR3nt: TGTGCCAGCAGACGGGGACTAGCGGGGAGCAATGAGCAGTACTTC; CDR3aa: CASRRGLAGSNEQYF; abundance: NA; d_gene: TRBD2; v_gene: TRBV6-2/TRBV6-3; j_gene: TRBJ2-5
CDR3nt: TGTGCCAGCAGCCTCGGGACAGGGGGCTTAGAGACCCAGTACTTC; CDR3aa: CASSLGTGGLETQYF; abundance: NA; d_gene: TRBD1; v_gene: TRBV4-2; j_gene: TRBJ2-5
CDR3nt: TGCAGCGTGCCGCCTCGGATACATACAGGGATCTACTATGGCTACACCTTC; CDR3aa: CSVPPRIHTGIYYGYTF; abundance: NA; d_gene: NA; v_gene: TRBV29-1; j_gene: TRBJ1-2
CDR3nt: TGTGCCAGCAGTTTATACAGGGAGGACGCTGAAGCTTTCTTT; CDR3aa: CASSLYREDAEAFF; abundance: NA; d_gene: NA; v_gene: TRBV27; j_gene: TRBJ1-1
CDR3nt: TGTGCCAGCAGTTTAACAGCTAACTATGGCTACACCTTC; CDR3aa: CASSLTANYGYTF; abundance: many; d_gene: NA; v_gene: TRBV12-3/TRBV12-4; j_gene: TRBJ1-2
CDR3nt: TGCAGTGCTAGAGGGCGACAGGGGGTAACAGATACGCAGTATTTT; CDR3aa: CSARGRQGVTDTQYF; abundance: few; d_gene: TRBD1; v_gene: TRBV20-1; j_gene: TRBJ2-3
CDR3nt: TGTGCCAGCAGCGTATCGTCTGGACAGCAAGAGACCCAGTACTTC; CDR3aa: CASSVSSGQQETQYF; abundance: NA; d_gene: NA; v_gene: TRBV9; j_gene: TRBJ2-5
CDR3nt: TGCAGTGCTAGCGGCAGAGCGTTGAGGGAGACCCAGTACTTC; CDR3aa: CSASGRALRETQYF; abundance: NA; d_gene: NA; v_gene: TRBV20-1; j_gene: TRBJ2-5
CDR3nt: TGTGCCAGCAGCTTATCCGGGGCGGCGAGGGAAAAACTGTTTTTT; CDR3aa: CASSLSGAAREKLFF; abundance: NA; d_gene: NA; v_gene: TRBV7-2; j_gene: TRBJ1-4
CDR3nt: TGTGCCAGCAGCTACGGGACCGCCCCGCGTCAAGGCTACACCTTC; CDR3aa: CASSYGTAPRQGYTF; abundance: NA; d_gene: NA; v_gene: TRBV14; j_gene: TRBJ1-2
CDR3nt: TGCGCCAGCAGCTTCGGACAGGTACCGTACTTC; CDR3aa: CASSFGQVPYF; abundance: NA; d_gene: TRBD1; v_gene: TRBV7-9; j_gene: TRBJ2-7
CDR3nt: TGTGCCAGCAGCAAAGATTGCGGGGGGGACTACAATGAGCAGTTCTTC; CDR3aa: CASSKDCGGDYNEQFF; abundance: many; d_gene: NA; v_gene: TRBV21-1; j_gene: TRBJ2-1
CDR3nt: TGCGCCAGCAGCTTGGTTCCGGACACCTACGAGCAGTACTTC; CDR3aa: CASSLVPDTYEQYF; abundance: few; d_gene: NA; v_gene: TRBV5-1; j_gene: TRBJ2-7
CDR3nt: TGTGCCAGCAGTCTCCGGGACAGGCCCACAGATACGCAGTATTTT; CDR3aa: CASSLRDRPTDTQYF; abundance: NA; d_gene: TRBD1; v_gene: TRBV27; j_gene: TRBJ2-3
CDR3nt: TGTGCCATCAGCCCCAGGGGAACTAATGAAAAACTGTTTTTT; CDR3aa: CAISPRGTNEKLFF; abundance: NA; d_gene: NA; v_gene: TRBV10-3; j_gene: TRBJ1-4
CDR3nt: TGTGCCAGCAGTTTGGGGCGGGCCAAACACTCCTACAATGAGCAGTTCTTC; CDR3aa: CASSLGRAKHSYNEQFF; abundance: many; d_gene: NA; v_gene: TRBV28; j_gene: TRBJ2-1
CDR3nt: TGTGCCAGCAGCAAAGCTCCTGAAGACATCCGAGGGGGGTCACCCCTCCACTTT; CDR3aa: CASSKAPEDIRGGSPLHF; abundance: NA; d_gene: NA; v_gene: TRBV21-1; j_gene: TRBJ1-6
CDR3nt: TGTACCAGCAGCCCCAAGACAGTTATCATGAACACTGAAGCTTTCTTT; CDR3aa: CTSSPKTVIMNTEAFF; abundance: NA; d_gene: NA; v_gene: TRBV14; j_gene: TRBJ1-1
CDR3nt: TGTGCCAGCACCTGGACAGGGGCAGATACGCAGTATTTT; CDR3aa: CASTWTGADTQYF; abundance: NA; d_gene: TRBD1; v_gene: TRBV12-3/TRBV12-4; j_gene: TRBJ2-3
CDR3nt: TGTGCCAGCAGTTACTCGTCAGACTCTAACGATGGCTACACCTTC; CDR3aa: CASSYSSDSNDGYTF; abundance: NA; d_gene: NA; v_gene: TRBV6-5; j_gene: TRBJ1-2
CDR3nt: TGTGCCAGCAGCCCTGTTTTAGACACAGATACGCAGTATTTT; CDR3aa: CASSPVLDTDTQYF; abundance: NA; d_gene: NA; v_gene: TRBV14; j_gene: TRBJ2-3
CDR3nt: TGTGCCAGCAGCCCTTCAAGTAATTCACCCCTCCACTTT; CDR3aa: CASSPSSNSPLHF; abundance: NA; d_gene: NA; v_gene: TRBV7-2; j_gene: TRBJ1-6
CDR3nt: TGCGCCAGCAGCCAAGATGACACCGGGGAGCTGTTTTTT; CDR3aa: CASSQDDTGELFF; abundance: few; d_gene: NA; v_gene: TRBV4-3; j_gene: TRBJ2-2
CDR3nt: TGCGCCAGCGCCCGGGACAGCTACGAGCAGTACTTC; CDR3aa: CASARDSYEQYF; abundance: NA; d_gene: TRBD1; v_gene: TRBV12-3/TRBV12-4; j_gene: TRBJ2-7
CDR3nt: TGCAGTGCTAGGGCCTCGGAGACCCAGTACTTC; CDR3aa: CSARASETQYF; abundance: NA; d_gene: NA; v_gene: TRBV20-1; j_gene: TRBJ2-5
CDR3nt: TGCGCCAGCAGCTTGGACCCGACAGGGTCTGGAAACACCATATATTTT; CDR3aa: CASSLDPTGSGNTIYF; abundance: few; d_gene: TRBD1; v_gene: TRBV5-1; j_gene: TRBJ1-3
CDR3nt: TGCAGTGCTGACCGACCCATCTCCTACAATGAGCAGTTCTTC; CDR3aa: CSADRPISYNEQFF; abundance: few; d_gene: NA; v_gene: TRBV20-1; j_gene: TRBJ2-1
CDR3nt: TGTGCCAGCAGCTTGGGACTGAACTTTCAAAACATTCAGTACTTC; CDR3aa: CASSLGLNFQNIQYF; abundance: NA; d_gene: NA; v_gene: TRBV7-2; j_gene: TRBJ2-4
CDR3nt: TGCGCCAGCAGCTTGGCCCATGGACTAGCGGGGGCGATAGATACGCAGTATTTT; CDR3aa: CASSLAHGLAGAIDTQYF; abundance: few; d_gene: TRBD2; v_gene: TRBV5-1; j_gene: TRBJ2-3
CDR3nt: TGTGCCAGCAGTCTAAACAACAGAGACAATGAGCAGTTCTTC; CDR3aa: CASSLNNRDNEQFF; abundance: few; d_gene: NA; v_gene: TRBV12-3/TRBV12-4; j_gene: TRBJ2-1
CDR3nt: TGCAGTGCTAGGAACAGGGCCCTCAATGAGCAGTTCTTC; CDR3aa: CSARNRALNEQFF; abundance: NA; d_gene: NA; v_gene: TRBV20-1; j_gene: TRBJ2-1
CDR3nt: TGTGCCAGCAGCTTAGGCGGGACTAGCCCGTACTTC; CDR3aa: CASSLGGTSPYF; abundance: many; d_gene: TRBD2; v_gene: TRBV7-2; j_gene: TRBJ2-7
CDR3nt: TGCGCCAGCAGCCTCAGTAGCGGAACCGGGGAGCTGTTTTTT; CDR3aa: CASSLSSGTGELFF; abundance: NA; d_gene: NA; v_gene: TRBV5-1; j_gene: TRBJ2-2
CDR3nt: TGTGCCAGCAGCCCACCCGGGACAGGGGGGATAATCTATGGCTACACCTTC; CDR3aa: CASSPPGTGGIIYGYTF; abundance: few; d_gene: TRBD1; v_gene: TRBV14; j_gene: TRBJ1-2
CDR3nt: TGCAGTGCTAGAGAGACAGGACTTAACTATGGCTACACCTTC; CDR3aa: CSARETGLNYGYTF; abundance: many; d_gene: NA; v_gene: TRBV20-1; j_gene: TRBJ1-2
CDR3nt: TGTGCCAGCAGCGGGACAGCCTATAATTCACCCCTCCACTTT; CDR3aa: CASSGTAYNSPLHF; abundance: few; d_gene: NA; v_gene: TRBV9; j_gene: TRBJ1-6
CDR3nt: TGTGCCAGTACCGCGACAAGAAATTCGTACTTC; CDR3aa: CASTATRNSYF; abundance: NA; d_gene: NA; v_gene: TRBV19; j_gene: TRBJ2-4
CDR3nt: TGTGCCAGCAGGGGGACGGACGGAAGCTCCTACAATGAGCAGTTCTTC; CDR3aa: CASRGTDGSSYNEQFF; abundance: NA; d_gene: NA; v_gene: TRBV9; j_gene: TRBJ2-1